The entry below describes one T cell receptor beta chain. The antigen remains undetermined. The data originate from a study of cytomegalovirus exposure and HLA in healthy donors. Across the study: About 85 million unique TCRs from HLA-typed donors were held in an early release of data. Study-level findings and limits: In a later analysis, a missense DCLRE1C variant was linked to TCR beta V- and J-gene trimming.

V gave up 6 bases and J gave up 1 base, with 15 bases separating them. CDR1 and CDR2 (germline): SGHAT, FQNNGV. The length of the CDR3 is 15 residues. A multiplex PCR was run with 60 Vbeta primers and 13 Jbeta primers. The table came from immunoSEQ multiplex PCR; TCRdb's copy has only in-frame clones and leaves some out. This repertoire shows about 97,000 clones, roughly 60% found once; its top ten account for around 5%. The sequence came from a human donor in good health. The sample taken for sequencing was PBMCs. The V gene is TRBV11-2, the J gene TRBJ1-1, with D unresolved. Written as DNA, the CDR3 is TGTGCCAGCAGTTCAAGCTGGGGAGAGAACACTGAAGCTTTCTTT. It codes for CASSSSWGENTEAFF.